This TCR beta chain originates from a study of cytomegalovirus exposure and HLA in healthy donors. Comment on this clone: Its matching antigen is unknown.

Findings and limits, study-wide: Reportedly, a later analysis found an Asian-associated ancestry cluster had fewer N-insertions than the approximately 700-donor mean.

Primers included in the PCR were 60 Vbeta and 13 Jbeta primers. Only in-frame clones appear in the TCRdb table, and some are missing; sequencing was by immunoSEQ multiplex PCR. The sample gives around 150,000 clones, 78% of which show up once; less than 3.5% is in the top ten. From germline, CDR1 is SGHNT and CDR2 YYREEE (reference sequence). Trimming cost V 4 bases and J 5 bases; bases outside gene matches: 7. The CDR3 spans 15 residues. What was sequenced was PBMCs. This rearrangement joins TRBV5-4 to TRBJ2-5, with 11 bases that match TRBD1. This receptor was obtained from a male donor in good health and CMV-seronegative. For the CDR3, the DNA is TGTGCCAGCAGCCCCAGGACAGGGGGCTTGGAGACCCAGTACTTC. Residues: CASSPRTGGLETQYF.